The entry below describes one T cell receptor beta chain. Its antigen is unidentified. Described treatment: approximately 10-day PBMC culture with coronavirus spike peptide pools or control peptides (ViraFEST assay). Investigators obtained the unexposed donor's CD4+ T cells before the COVID-19 pandemic (2011-2018). ViraFEST used peptide pools to expand antigen-specific T cells and subsequently sequenced their TCRs. Cells were cultured for approximately ten days, and then CD4+ T cells were isolated by negative selection. The Oncomine TCR Beta short-read assay sequenced DNA from cultured CD4+ T cells. Genomic DNA was extracted from cultured CD4+ T cells. MiXCR was run by TCRdb on the PCR reads, yielding one entry per CDR3 protein. The sample contains fewer than 6,500 distinct CDR3 sequences, 28% of which appear only once. This entry is derived from a study of vaccination and CD4 T cells after COVID-19. Study context: Cultures that served as controls received a CEFX pool, an HIV-1 Nef pool, or no peptide.

CDR1 and CDR2 (germline): DFQATT, SNEGSKA (reference sequence). The CDR3 has 14 amino acids. Trimming cost V 2 bases and J 0 bases, with 5 bases left between them. The sequence came from a human donor in good health. Sample: CD4+ T cells from blood, cultured in vitro. The chain links TRBV20-1 to TRBJ1-6, with D hard to call. CDR3 DNA sequence: TGCAGTGCTAGATGGCGCTCCTATAATTCACCCCTCCACTTT. Translating it yields CSARWRSYNSPLHF.